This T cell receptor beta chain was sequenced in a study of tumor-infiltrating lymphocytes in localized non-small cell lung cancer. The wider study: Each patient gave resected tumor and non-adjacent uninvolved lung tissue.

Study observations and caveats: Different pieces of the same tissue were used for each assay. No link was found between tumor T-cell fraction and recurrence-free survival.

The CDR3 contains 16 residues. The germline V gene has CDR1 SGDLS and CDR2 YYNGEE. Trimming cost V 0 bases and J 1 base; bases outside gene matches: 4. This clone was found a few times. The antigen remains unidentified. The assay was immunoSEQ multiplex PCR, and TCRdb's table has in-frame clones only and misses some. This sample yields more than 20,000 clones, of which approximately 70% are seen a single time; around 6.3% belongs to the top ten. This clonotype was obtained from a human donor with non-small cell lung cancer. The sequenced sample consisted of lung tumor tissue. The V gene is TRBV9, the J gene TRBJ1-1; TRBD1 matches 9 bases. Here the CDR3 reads CASSVGQGVSNTEAFF. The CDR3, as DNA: TGTGCCAGCAGCGTAGGACAGGGGGTATCGAACACTGAAGCTTTCTTT.